Described below is a single T cell receptor beta chain sequence and its context. The same CDR3 is also encoded by other DNA sequences in this sample. The sample is drawn from a study of control samples from healthy donors and cancer patients. The CDR3 spans 11 residues. V lost 3 bases, J lost 7 bases, and 6 bases lay in between. The data were produced by immunoSEQ multiplex PCR, yet TCRdb's version contains in-frame clones alone and is incomplete. The sample holds over 100,000 clones, around 92% seen once. This sequence was found in a woman in her forties or fifties in good health. J is TRBJ1-2 and V is TRBV12-3 or TRBV12-4; a weak D match, TRBD1 (5 bases). Sequencing was performed on blood. The CDR3 protein is CASSLRGGYTF. The DNA for the CDR3 is TGTGCCAGCAGTTTGAGGGGTGGCTACACCTTC.